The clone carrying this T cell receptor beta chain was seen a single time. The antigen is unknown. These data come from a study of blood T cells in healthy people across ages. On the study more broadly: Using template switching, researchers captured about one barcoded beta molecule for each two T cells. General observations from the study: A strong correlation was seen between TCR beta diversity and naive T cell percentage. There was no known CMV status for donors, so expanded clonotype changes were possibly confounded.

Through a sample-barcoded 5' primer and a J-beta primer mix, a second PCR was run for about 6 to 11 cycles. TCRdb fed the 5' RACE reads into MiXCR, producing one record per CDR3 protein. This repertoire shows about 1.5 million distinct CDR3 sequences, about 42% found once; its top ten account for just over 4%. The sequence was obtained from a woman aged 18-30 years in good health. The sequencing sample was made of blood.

CDR3 coding DNA: TGCAGCGGTCAGGGGGCGGCCTCCTACGAGCAGTACTTC. Amino acid sequence: CSGQGAASYEQYF. The chain is built from TRBV29-1 and TRBJ2-7; 8 nucleotides match TRBD1. In germline, CDR1 is SQVTM, CDR2 ANQGSEA. The junction had 5 bases not matched to a gene; V was cut back by 7 bases and J by 0 bases. The CDR3 loop spans 13 amino acids.